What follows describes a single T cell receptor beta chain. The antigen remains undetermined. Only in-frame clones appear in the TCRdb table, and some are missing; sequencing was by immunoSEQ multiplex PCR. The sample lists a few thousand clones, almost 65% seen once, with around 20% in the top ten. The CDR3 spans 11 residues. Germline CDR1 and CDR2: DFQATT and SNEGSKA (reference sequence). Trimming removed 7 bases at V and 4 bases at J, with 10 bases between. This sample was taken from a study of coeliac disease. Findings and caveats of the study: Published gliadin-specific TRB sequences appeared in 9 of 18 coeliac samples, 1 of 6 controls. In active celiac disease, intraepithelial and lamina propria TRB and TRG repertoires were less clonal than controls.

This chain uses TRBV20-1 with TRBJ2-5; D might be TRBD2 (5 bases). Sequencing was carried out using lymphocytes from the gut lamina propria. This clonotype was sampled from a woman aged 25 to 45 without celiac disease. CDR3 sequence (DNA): TGCAGTGACGGGATCCGAGAGACCCAGTACTTC. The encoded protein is CSDGIRETQYF.